Listed here is a single T cell receptor beta chain. This clonotype was observed a few times. There is no known antigen for this receptor. Base qualities are missing; no much larger clone stands one base away. The CDR3, from cysteine to phenylalanine, totals 14 residues. The only DNA kept is the CDR3, 42 bases in frame from the first base. Via the germline V gene, CDR1 is MNHEY and CDR2 SVGEGT. V is trimmed back by 4 bases and J by 1 base, and the junction contains 4 bases that no gene match accounts for. This sample is drawn from a study of human T cells and chemical hapten exposure (dated by TCRdb to the early 2020s). Describing the broader study: For sensitization, 2% DPC in acetone was applied to a roughly 2 cm by roughly 2 cm area of upper inner arm skin. Throughout the study period of around 25 weeks, patients also received therapeutic DPC doses to the scalp every week. Patch testing on the upper back used Finn chambers containing 0.01% DPC, with scoring done after 6 days according to International Contact Dermatitis Research Group standards. Alopecia areata with under or over 50% scalp involvement, alopecia totalis and alopecia universalis were represented in the patient cohort, which was mostly female. The libraries were sequenced as a pool, and the TCR yield per sample differed mostly because of small variations in library volumes within the pool. This study followed changes in the peripheral blood TCR repertoire in vivo during primary and secondary sensitization of alopecia patients to the hapten diphenylcyclopropenone (DPC). Patient blood was sampled pre-sensitization (week 0) and at 2, 6 and about 24 weeks after DPC sensitization. Blood for TCR sequencing was provided by twenty-nine alopecia patients at one to four time points (pre-sensitization, 2, 6 and 24 weeks).

Overall study outcomes, separate from this receptor: DPC sensitization did not change how many TCRs were above 1 in 1000 frequency, and no evidence was found of alterations in global repertoire structure. Expanded TCRs formed significantly more large CDR3 similarity clusters than pre-sensitization or healthy control sets, consistent with antigen-driven responses. All patients had alopecia, a presumed autoimmune disease, so their immune response might differ from that of healthy individuals. After repeated subsampling, changes were observed in the strength of the expansion versus patch-test correlation and in the threshold at which the correlation became significant. Patch test score correlated positively with the number of PT1 expanded TCRs, reaching significance at thresholds 8, 16 and 32 but not at 4.

Receptor libraries were prepared by RACE. Sequencing took place on a NextSeq 500. Library preparation attached unique molecular identifiers to individual cDNA molecules for quantitative, reproducible TCR counting. For every blood RNA sample, sequencing covered both the TCR alpha and TCR beta chains. In the paper's pipeline: The median number of TCRs per sample was approximately 98,000, ranging from roughly 23,224 to 690,600. V, J and CDR3 annotation of the TCR reads was performed with the Decombinator software suite. For the PS versus PT1 abundance plots, all samples were subsampled to the same number of TCRs (28,000). TCRs were defined as expanded if absent before sensitization and observed at least eight times at the 2-week time point. TCRdb handled the public reads itself, with Q25 trimming in fastp and clone calling in MiXCR, and kept productive beta chains. Each entry is one CDR3 protein sequence, shown with its most common DNA and genes. The V and J calls, along with clone size, are taken from TCRdb and not from the paper's own processing. Counted in this sample were about 170,000 distinct CDR3 sequences; roughly a quarter of them appeared once. Approximately 2.1% of the sample is held by the ten biggest clonotypes.

The time point label for this specimen denotes: patch test 3, about 24 weeks after DPC sensitization. The label giving this sample's treatment or condition can be read as: therapeutic diphenylcyclopropenone sensitization with weekly scalp DPC. At each patch-test visit, blood was drawn before the patch test was applied. Eligible patients were aged 18 to 70, diagnosed with alopecia, deemed suitable for DPC therapy, and excluded if pregnant. Total RNA was extracted from unfractionated whole blood collected in Tempus Blood RNA tubes. The chain joins TRBV6-2 or TRBV6-3 to TRBJ2-7; 7 bases in the middle match TRBD2. The sequencing here drew on whole blood, taken in connection with sensitization to the hapten diphenylcyclopropenone (DPC). This sequence was found in a woman aged 18-29 years with alopecia areata. Some clones in this sample may be carry-over from other donors' samples. Here is the DNA: TGTGCCAGCAGTTCCTGGACTAGTTCCTACGAGCAGTACTTC. This encodes CASSSWTSSYEQYF.